The 32 T cell receptor beta chains below come from one sample, sequenced in a study of cytomegalovirus exposure and HLA in healthy donors. Measured with immunoSEQ multiplex PCR; TCRdb has only the in-frame clones, and not every one. The sample lists roughly 300,000 clones, around 87% occurring once. Sequencing was performed on PBMCs. The receptors come from a woman under 30 in good health and CMV-seronegative.

The rearrangement links TRBV28 to TRBJ1-2; D ambiguous. Germline CDR1 reads MDHEN; CDR2 reads SYDVKM. The V end lost 5 bases, the J end lost 2 bases, and 12 bases lay between the germline ends. The CDR3 sequence is 14 residues long. The CDR3 reads CASSRPETNYGYTF. The CDR3 DNA follows: TGTGCCAGCAGTCGTCCAGAAACCAACTATGGCTACACCTTC.

This chain joins TRBV11-3 and TRBJ1-4; 12 bases are shared with TRBD1. Germline CDR1 is SGHNT and CDR2 is YENEEA. This CDR3 region has 15 residues. Trimming took 5 bases from V and 12 from J; bases not matched to a gene: 10. The DNA for the CDR3 is TGTGCCAGCAGCGACTACCGGGACAGGGGGCTGGAACTGTTTTTT. It specifies CASSDYRDRGLELFF.

The chain recombines TRBV19 with TRBJ2-1; 12 nucleotides match TRBD2. This CDR3 is 18 amino acids long. CDR1 LNHDA and CDR2 SQIVND come from the germline V gene (reference sequence). V was pared by 6 bases and J by 0 bases, with 9 bases of the junction left unmatched. The CDR3 DNA follows: TGTGCCAGTAGAAGGGGGACTAGCGGGCCGAGCTCCTACAATGAGCAGTTCTTC. Translated, it gives CASRRGTSGPSSYNEQFF.

Here the CDR3 DNA reads TGTGCCAGCAGGCCCGGGACAGGGAACCAGCCCCAGCATTTT. The encoded protein is CASRPGTGNQPQHF. The genes are TRBV27 and TRBJ1-5; 9 bases agree with TRBD1. CDR3 size: 14 residues. Germline V gene sequence: CDR1 MNHEY, CDR2 SMNVEV (reference sequence). Unmatched junction bases numbered 7, after V lost 6 bases and J lost 7 bases.

On this clone: The sample has other DNA sequences that encode this CDR3 too. J is TRBJ2-7 and V is TRBV7-9; no clear D. Germline V gives CDR1 SEHNR, CDR2 FQNEAQ (reference sequence). The CDR3 sequence is 14 residues long. The germline V and J ends were trimmed by 2 bases and 0 bases, with 8 bases remaining between them. CDR3 nucleotides: TGTGCCAGCAGCTTAAGCCGGGTCTCCTACGAGCAGTACTTC. Residues: CASSLSRVSYEQYF.

V gene TRBV6-5 combines with J gene TRBJ2-3, with 14 nucleotides matching TRBD2. This CDR3 is 15 amino acids long. Germline assignment: CDR1 MNHEY and CDR2 SVGAGI. V lost 5 bases and J lost 14; bases outside the gene matches: 12. As DNA, the CDR3 is TGTGCCAGCAGTCCAGGGACTAGCGGGAGAATCCCTTGGTATTTT. It yields the protein CASSPGTSGRIPWYF.

The chain carries TRBV4-1 and TRBJ2-5; 10 bases match TRBD2. V lost 4 bases and J lost 4; bases outside the gene matches: 6. The CDR3 runs to 15 residues. The germline CDR1 and CDR2 sequences are MGHRA and YSYEKL. The CDR3 spells CASSPSSGSAETQYF. In DNA form, the CDR3 reads TGCGCCAGCAGCCCCTCTAGCGGGAGTGCAGAGACCCAGTACTTC.

This clone was recorded a few times. The J gene is TRBJ2-7, the V gene TRBV18; TRBD2 agrees at 15 bases. Germline CDR1 reads KGHSH; CDR2 reads LQKENI. This CDR3 is built from 15 residues. The junction had 4 bases not matched to a gene; V was cut back by 6 bases and J by 4 bases. CDR3 DNA sequence: TGTGCCAGCTCCTCCGGGACTAGCGGGAGGTACGAGCAGTACTTC. It is translated as CASSSGTSGRYEQYF.

CDR3 sequence reads: CASSETRGLGTEAFF. CDR3 in DNA: TGTGCCAGCAGCGAGACCCGGGGGTTGGGGACTGAAGCTTTCTTT. This chain uses TRBV28 with TRBJ1-1, with D possibly matching TRBD1 (5 bases). This CDR3 region has 15 residues. Germline values: CDR1 MDHEN, CDR2 SYDVKM. V lost 6 bases and J 5 bases, leaving 19 bases between the germline ends.

The chain carries TRBV9 and TRBJ1-5; D call uncertain. The CDR3 spans 19 residues. Germline-derived CDR1 and CDR2 are SGDLS and YYNGEE. Between the trimmed V and J ends, which lost 0 bases and 0 bases, there was a span of 19 bases. The DNA of the CDR3 is TGTGCCAGCAGCGTAGCTACGTGGCAGCCCCACTATAGCAATCAGCCCCAGCATTTT. Its translation is CASSVATWQPHYSNQPQHF.

Here the CDR3 DNA reads TGTGCCAGCAGCGCGCGGGACAACACTGAAGCTTTCTTT. It encodes CASSARDNTEAFF. V and J are TRBV9 and TRBJ1-1; D perhaps matches TRBD1 (5 bases). Germline CDR1 SGDLS, CDR2 YYNGEE. V lost 3 bases to trimming and J lost 2 bases, with 8 bases between them. This CDR3 contains 13 residues.

This chain connects TRBV5-1 to TRBJ2-5; 12 nucleotides line up with TRBD1. The CDR3 consists of 14 residues. The ends lost 4 bases at V and 5 bases at J; junction bases unmatched: 3. The germline CDR1 and CDR2 sequences are SGHRS and YFSETQ. The CDR3 sequence is CASSPGTGGETQYF. DNA of the CDR3: TGCGCCAGCAGCCCCGGGACAGGGGGCGAGACCCAGTACTTC.

V gene TRBV5-6 combines with J gene TRBJ1-1; the D gene is possibly TRBD1 (6 bases). Germline V gene lookup returns CDR1 SGHDT and CDR2 YYEEEE. The CDR3 sequence is 15 residues long. V gave up 4 bases and J gave up 6 bases, with 19 bases separating them. The CDR3 bases are TGTGCCAGCAGCCCGACCCTTGACAGGTTCGCTGAAGCTTTCTTT. Translating gives CASSPTLDRFAEAFF. Using reference TRBV5-6 and TRBJ1-1 for the parts outside the CDR3, the full variable domain is DAGVTQSPTHLIKTRGQQVTLRCSPKSGHDTVSWYQQALGQGPQFIFQYYEEEERQRGNFPDRFSGHQFPNYSSELNVNALLLGDSALYLCASSPTLDRFAEAFFGQGTRLTVV.

The J gene is TRBJ2-2, the V gene TRBV12-5, with D tentatively TRBD1 (5 bases). The CDR3 length is 21 residues. V was cut by 0 bases and J by 0 bases, with 23 bases left in between. The germline V gene has CDR1 LGHNT and CDR2 FRNRAP. This CDR3 reads CASGLVFYRPQRPSNTGELFF. The DNA for the CDR3 is TGTGCTAGTGGTTTGGTTTTCTACAGGCCCCAAAGGCCCTCGAACACCGGGGAGCTGTTTTTT.

The chain couples TRBV14 to TRBJ2-7, with TRBD2 matching over 10 bases. Losses at the gene ends were 4 bases for V and 3 bases for J; bases not matched to a gene: 12. CDR1 SGHDN and CDR2 FVKESK come from the germline V gene. The CDR3 extends over 17 amino acids. Here the CDR3 reads CASSPRGALAGYYEQYF. For the CDR3, the DNA is TGTGCCAGCAGCCCCCGGGGGGCACTAGCGGGATACTACGAGCAGTACTTC.

The table lists this clone with a few counts. The chain is built from TRBV25-1 and TRBJ2-7; 8 bases match TRBD1. The CDR3 has 14 residues. The V and J ends lost 2 bases and 6 bases, in that order; junction bases with no gene match: 6. Germline V gene lookup returns CDR1 MGHDK and CDR2 SYGVNS. In DNA, the CDR3 is TGTGCCAGCAGTGAAGCCAGGGGGCCCCGCGAGCAGTACTTC. Translation: CASSEARGPREQYF.

V usage is TRBV4-2 and J usage is TRBJ2-5; 11 bases fit TRBD2. CDR3 length: 16 amino acids. Germline assignment: CDR1 LGHNA and CDR2 YNFKEQ. J was trimmed by 1 base and V by 4 bases; bases with no gene match: 5. DNA of the CDR3: TGTGCCAGCAGCCCAGCACTAGCGGGAGCCCAAGAGACCCAGTACTTC. Its protein is CASSPALAGAQETQYF.

This clone has only one observation. This chain links TRBV19 with TRBJ2-7; 9 bases line up with TRBD1. Germline V lookup: CDR1 LNHDA, CDR2 SQIVND (reference sequence). The CDR3 contains 14 residues. V gave up 7 bases and J gave up 3 bases; unmatched junction bases: 7. CDR3 sequence reads: CASNQGQGYYEQYF. The CDR3, as DNA: TGTGCCAGTAATCAGGGACAGGGATACTACGAGCAGTACTTC.

This clone has only a few counts. The sample contains more than one DNA sequence encoding this CDR3. The chain has TRBV11-2 and TRBJ2-7, with TRBD1 matching over 9 bases. With V trimmed by 5 bases and J by 2 bases, 7 bases remained unmatched. The germline CDR1 and CDR2 sequences are SGHAT and FQNNGV. CDR3 length: 15 residues. The CDR3 protein is CASSRPGQGAYEQYF. DNA of the CDR3: TGTGCCAGCAGCCGGCCGGGACAGGGAGCCTACGAGCAGTACTTC.

The chain carries TRBV27 and TRBJ2-7; 12 bases fit TRBD2. The germline V gene encodes CDR1 MNHEY and CDR2 SMNVEV (reference sequence). Trimming took 6 bases from V and 2 from J; bases not matched to a gene: 8. The CDR3 contains 16 residues. The CDR3: CASSQGLAGSAYEQYF. The CDR3 DNA follows: TGTGCCAGCAGCCAAGGACTAGCGGGATCGGCCTACGAGCAGTACTTC.

The V and J genes are TRBV25-1 and TRBJ1-1; D is unresolved. In germline, CDR1 is MGHDK, CDR2 SYGVNS. The CDR3 covers 14 residues. The V end lost 4 bases, the J end lost 1 base, and 10 bases lay between the germline ends. The CDR3 nucleotides are TGTGCCAGCAGTGGCGGTCCACAGAACACTGAAGCTTTCTTT. It encodes CASSGGPQNTEAFF.

The rearrangement joins TRBV2 to TRBJ1-1; D perhaps matches TRBD1 (6 bases). V lost 3 bases and J 5 bases, leaving 13 bases between the germline ends. Germline-derived CDR1 and CDR2 are SNHLY and FYNNEI. CDR3 length equals 14 residues. This CDR3 is CASSEGALRTEAFF. The CDR3 coding sequence is TGTGCCAGCAGTGAGGGGGCTCTCAGAACTGAAGCTTTCTTT.

This clone was seen once. The V gene is TRBV4-1, the J gene TRBJ1-5, with 8 positions matching TRBD1. V was clipped by 4 bases and J by 6 bases; unmatched bases: 5. The germline V gene has CDR1 MGHRA and CDR2 YSYEKL. The CDR3 has 14 amino acids. This CDR3 is CASSPRGLSQPQHF. CDR3 DNA sequence: TGCGCCAGCAGCCCCAGGGGGCTGAGTCAGCCCCAGCATTTT.

The V and J genes are TRBV5-1 and TRBJ2-7; no clear D gene. The CDR3 contains 13 residues. Germline CDR1 is SGHRS and CDR2 is YFSETQ. V was trimmed by 0 bases and J by 1 base, leaving 5 bases between them. The CDR3 sequence is CASSLDTSYEQYF. The DNA for the CDR3 is TGCGCCAGCAGCTTGGACACATCCTACGAGCAGTACTTC.

V and J are TRBV27 and TRBJ2-1, with 12 positions matching TRBD2. Germline lookup yields CDR1 MNHEY and CDR2 SMNVEV (reference sequence). The CDR3 has 15 amino acids. V dropped 7 bases and J dropped 3; count of bases not matched to a gene: 4. CDR3 in amino acids: CASTRLAGDYNEQFF. In DNA form, the CDR3 reads TGTGCCAGCACCCGACTAGCGGGAGACTACAATGAGCAGTTCTTC.

V is TRBV19 and J is TRBJ1-1, with D uncertain. The CDR3 totals 15 residues. CDR1 is LNHDA and CDR2 is SQIVND in the germline V gene (reference sequence). The V and J ends lost 9 bases and 1 base respectively, with 18 bases between them. CDR3 protein: CASIRSPAGNTEAFF. The CDR3 nucleotides read TGTGCCAGCATTCGGAGCCCCGCTGGGAACACTGAAGCTTTCTTT.

The rearrangement joins TRBV4-1 to TRBJ2-3; 8 bases agree with TRBD2. Germline-derived CDR1 and CDR2 are MGHRA and YSYEKL. The CDR3 consists of 16 residues. With V trimmed by 1 base and J by 4 bases, 7 bases remained unmatched. In DNA form, the CDR3 reads TGCGCCAGCAGCCAAGTGGCAAGCGGGAGTGCAGATACGCAGTATTTT. Residues: CASSQVASGSADTQYF.

This clone has a single count. V gene TRBV18 combines with J gene TRBJ2-1, with D unclear. Germline V gene data show CDR1 as KGHSH and CDR2 as LQKENI. The CDR3 is 15 residues long. The V and J ends lost 4 bases and 1 base respectively, with 11 bases between them. The DNA of the CDR3 is TGTGCCAGCTCACGCGACTCAATTTCCTACAATGAGCAGTTCTTC. As protein: CASSRDSISYNEQFF.

The chain has TRBV18 and TRBJ2-7; TRBD2 might be the D (7 bases). Trimming left V 7 bases short and J 0 bases short, with 16 bases between. Germline-derived CDR1 and CDR2 are KGHSH and LQKENI. The CDR3 runs 15 residues. CDR3 DNA sequence: TGTGCCAGCTTCCAGGAGGGGGGGGACTCCTACGAGCAGTACTTC. Its translation: CASFQEGGDSYEQYF. Variable domain in full (rest from reference TRBV18 and TRBJ2-7): NAGVMQNPRHLVRRRGQEARLRCSPMKGHSHVYWYRQLPEEGLKFMVYLQKENIIDESGMPKERFSAEFPKEGPSILRIQQVVRGDSAAYFCASFQEGGDSYEQYFGPGTRLTVT.

J is TRBJ2-2 and V is TRBV11-2, with a weak D call TRBD2 (6 bases). V lost 1 base and J 2 bases, leaving 8 bases between the germline ends. Germline V lookup: CDR1 SGHAT, CDR2 FQNNGV. This CDR3 contains 15 residues. CDR3 bases: TGTGCCAGCAGCTTAGGGGGGGTTAACACCGGGGAGCTGTTTTTT. Encoded protein: CASSLGGVNTGELFF.

About this clone itself: The identical CDR3 is also encoded by other nucleotide sequences in the sample. This chain uses TRBV5-1 with TRBJ1-1; TRBD1 matches 9 bases. This CDR3 is 13 amino acids long. Germline V CDR1 and CDR2: SGHRS, YFSETQ. V lost 4 bases and J lost 6; bases outside the gene matches: 4. CDR3 bases: TGCGCCAGCAGCCCCGGACAGGGGTCTGAAGCTTTCTTT. Protein product: CASSPGQGSEAFF.

The genes are TRBV6-5 and TRBJ1-1, with D tentatively TRBD1 (6 bases). The CDR3 covers 14 residues. V was clipped by 6 bases and J by 4 bases, with 15 bases between them. Germline V gene sequence: CDR1 MNHEY, CDR2 SVGAGI. This CDR3 is CASRPGQHSTEAFF. The CDR3 DNA reads as TGTGCCAGCAGACCCGGACAGCACTCCACTGAAGCTTTCTTT.